This is a list of T cell receptor beta chains from one sample in a study of cytomegalovirus exposure and HLA in healthy donors. Generated by immunoSEQ multiplex PCR, the TCRdb table keeps only in-frame clones and is missing some. The table shows roughly 140,000 clones, with over 70% occurring only once. Sample: PBMCs. The receptors stem from a male donor in good health and CMV-seronegative. Each CDR3 is given with its conserved first and last residue. A D gene is named only where the DNA matches it firmly. A clone size is listed for some rows: how often the clone was seen (once, few, many), or a class if it is expanded.

>TRBV9|TRBJ2-1|.|.
TGTGCCAGCAGCGTAGACGGGGGTGGCTCCTACAATGAGCAGTTCTTC
CASSVDGGGSYNEQFF
>TRBV6-1|TRBJ2-1|.|TRBD2
TGTGCCAGCACCGAGGGGCTAGCGGACAATGAGCAGTTCTTC
CASTEGLADNEQFF
>TRBV27|TRBJ1-2|.|TRBD1
TGTGCCAGCAGTCCAGGGACAGCCATCCGCTATGGCTACACCTTC
CASSPGTAIRYGYTF
>TRBV7-2|TRBJ1-5|few|TRBD1
TGTGCCAGCAGCCCACGGACCCTACAGGGGGCGGGTCAGCCCCAGCATTTT
CASSPRTLQGAGQPQHF
>TRBV6-6|TRBJ2-6|.|.
TGTGCCAGCAGAAGACTACAGGGATCTGGGGCCAACGTCCTGACTTTC
CASRRLQGSGANVLTF
>TRBV5-1|TRBJ1-1|.|TRBD1
TGCGCCAGCAGGTACACAGGGGGCGACGCTTTCTTT
CASRYTGGDAFF
>TRBV7-2|TRBJ1-2|.|.
TGTGCCAGCTTTGCAATTGGGGCGGCCTATGGCTACACCTTC
CASFAIGAAYGYTF
>TRBV6-1|TRBJ1-2|.|.
TGTGCCAGCAGTGGGGGGATCGACAGGAACACCTTC
CASSGGIDRNTF
>TRBV7-2|TRBJ1-5|.|TRBD1
TGTGCCAGCACCCTTGGACAGGGAAGCAATCAGCCCCAGCATTTT
CASTLGQGSNQPQHF
>TRBV6-5|TRBJ2-7|.|TRBD2
TGTGCCAGCAGCCCTTCCTCTAGCGGGTCCTACGAGCAGTACTTC
CASSPSSSGSYEQYF
>TRBV29-1|TRBJ2-1|.|TRBD1
TGCAGCGCAGGGAAGGGACAGGGAATAGGTGAGCAGTTCTTC
CSAGKGQGIGEQFF
>TRBV6-1|TRBJ2-7|few|.
TGTGCCAGCAGTGATTGGGAGGAGCAGTACTTC
CASSDWEEQYF
>TRBV19|TRBJ1-1|.|TRBD1
TGTGCCAGTAGTAACCGGGACAGGGGGAACACTGAAGCTTTCTTT
CASSNRDRGNTEAFF
>TRBV4-1|TRBJ2-7|few|TRBD1
TGCGCCAGCAGCGAAAGTCCGGGACCAGGGGGCGACGAGCAGTACTTC
CASSESPGPGGDEQYF
>TRBV5-1|TRBJ2-3|once|.
TGCGCCAGCAGCAATACGGGGGGCGTCACAGATACGCAGTATTTT
CASSNTGGVTDTQYF
>TRBV5-1|TRBJ2-3|.|.
TGCGCCAGCAGCTTTTCGACTAGGCCTTCCACAGATACGCAGTATTTT
CASSFSTRPSTDTQYF
>TRBV7-2|TRBJ2-7|.|TRBD1
TGTGCCAGCAGCCCCGGGACAGGGGGCTACGAGCAGTACTTC
CASSPGTGGYEQYF
>TRBV4-2|TRBJ2-3|few|.
TGTGCCAGCAGCCAAGAGTGGTTCGGGGGAGCGGGAGATACGCAGTATTTT
CASSQEWFGGAGDTQYF
>TRBV7-3|TRBJ1-1|once|.
TGTGCCAGCAGCCTATACGCGGGGGCGAACACTGAAGCTTTCTTT
CASSLYAGANTEAFF
>TRBV5-1|TRBJ2-5|.|.
TGCGCCAGCACCTTATCCCCGACAGATCAAGAGACCCAGTACTTC
CASTLSPTDQETQYF
>TRBV7-9|TRBJ1-1|.|.
TGTGCCAGCAGGGCCGAACAGGGTAGCACTGAAGCTTTCTTT
CASRAEQGSTEAFF
>TRBV4-3|TRBJ2-1|medium-sized|.
TGCGCCAGCAGCCAAGATTTAGGGGGCTCCTACAATGAGCAGTTCTTC
CASSQDLGGSYNEQFF
>TRBV6-6|TRBJ1-3|.|TRBD1
TGTGCCAGCAGTTACACAGGGGGCACTGGAAACACCATATATTTT
CASSYTGGTGNTIYF
>TRBV18|TRBJ2-2|.|.
TGTGCCAGCTTTGCGGGACTCCCCCCCGGGGAGCTGTTTTTT
CASFAGLPPGELFF
>TRBV5-1|TRBJ1-2|.|TRBD1
TGCGCCAGCAGCCTATTCGCGGGACAGGGGAAGGGGAGCTACACCTTC
CASSLFAGQGKGSYTF
>TRBV29-1|TRBJ2-1|once|.
TGCAGCGCACGGTCCGGAGGCTACAATGAGCAGTTCTTC
CSARSGGYNEQFF
>TRBV6-5|TRBJ1-4|.|.
TGTGCCAGCAGTTACGGATCCGTGACTACTAATGAAAAACTGTTTTTT
CASSYGSVTTNEKLFF
>TRBV6-6|TRBJ1-5|few|TRBD1
TGTGCCAGCAGTGGACAGGTGGCGGAGGAGCATTTT
CASSGQVAEEHF